Listed below are T cell receptor beta chains from one sample, sequenced in a study of metastatic and nonmetastatic thyroid tumors. TCRdb reanalyzed the PCR reads via MiXCR. The table records around 4,500 clones, roughly 35% of them present only once. The source material was adjacent normal tissue. These receptor sequences come from a male donor with papillary thyroid cancer or a benign thyroid nodule (not recorded which). Some clones in this sample may be carry-over from other donors' samples. Each CDR3 is given with its conserved first and last residue. Each record gives: D gene, clone size, V gene, J gene, CDR3 DNA, CDR3 protein. A D gene is named only where the DNA matches it firmly. Where a row states a size, it is once, few, many or the class of an expanded clone; other rows omit it.

.,.,TRBV5-6,TRBJ1-2,TGTGCCAGCAGCCGGAAAGCTGTAGGGGGCTACACCTTC,CASSRKAVGGYTF
.,.,TRBV28,TRBJ1-2,TGTGCCAGCAGTAAATCCCCCACAGGTGGCGCTGGATTCTATGGCTACACCTTC,CASSKSPTGGAGFYGYTF
TRBD2,medium-sized,TRBV9,TRBJ2-1,TGTGCCAGCAGCCCAGGTAGGACTAGCGGCAACAATGAGCAGTTCTTC,CASSPGRTSGNNEQFF
TRBD1,few,TRBV6-5,TRBJ2-3,TGTGCCAGCAGTTACTCAGCTCAGGGGGCAGCGGATACGCAGTATTTT,CASSYSAQGAADTQYF
TRBD2,medium-sized,TRBV4-1,TRBJ2-4,TGCGCCAGCAGCCAAGACGGGGGGGCCTTAGGGGGAAACATTCAGTACTTC,CASSQDGGALGGNIQYF
.,.,TRBV20-1,TRBJ1-2,TGCAGTGCTAGCATCCGACAAGGGCCGTATGGCTACACCTTC,CSASIRQGPYGYTF
.,few,TRBV10-3,TRBJ2-3,TGTGCCATCCGTGGACTGATAGGAGATACGCAGTATTTT,CAIRGLIGDTQYF
TRBD2,.,TRBV9,TRBJ2-7,TGTGCCAGCAGCTCGACTAGCGGAGGGTCGAACGAGCAGTACTTC,CASSSTSGGSNEQYF
TRBD1,few,TRBV6-4,TRBJ1-5,TGTGCCAGCAGCCAAGACCCCGGACAGGGTGGACAGCCCCAGCATTTT,CASSQDPGQGGQPQHF
TRBD2,once,TRBV5-1,TRBJ2-7,TGCGCCAGCTCCGCCCCGGGACTAGGAACCTACGAGCAGTACTTC,CASSAPGLGTYEQYF
TRBD2,.,TRBV5-1,TRBJ2-1,TGCGCCAGCAGCTGGGGCCGACTAGCGGGAGGGTACTCCTACAATGAGCAGTTCTTC,CASSWGRLAGGYSYNEQFF
.,.,TRBV6-1,TRBJ2-7,TGTGCCAGCACCCTACCCCACCCAACCTACGAGCAGTACTTC,CASTLPHPTYEQYF
TRBD1,.,TRBV13,TRBJ2-7,TGTGCCAGCAGCTTAGGACAGGGGTTTACCTTC,CASSLGQGFTF
TRBD2,.,TRBV6-1,TRBJ2-3,TGTGCCAGCAGTGTGACTAGCGGGGTTCCCACAGATACGCAGTATTTT,CASSVTSGVPTDTQYF
TRBD1,.,TRBV11-2,TRBJ2-2,TGTGCCAGCAGCTTGGGGGGACAGGGGAACACCGGGGAGCTGTTTTTT,CASSLGGQGNTGELFF
TRBD2,.,TRBV9,TRBJ2-1,TGTGCCAGCAGAGTAGGCGGGAGACTCTACAATGAGCAGTTCTTC,CASRVGGRLYNEQFF
.,large,TRBV12-3/TRBV12-4,TRBJ2-6,TGTGCCAGCAGCCGGAGTGGTGGGGCCAACGTCCTGACTTTC,CASSRSGGANVLTF
.,.,TRBV12-3/TRBV12-4,TRBJ1-6,TGTGCCAGCAGTTTGGCCACAGGGAACCCCCTCCACTTT,CASSLATGNPLHF
.,few,TRBV6-6,TRBJ2-1,TGTGCCAGCAGTTACGGCCGAGGGGGGAATGAGCAGTTCTTC,CASSYGRGGNEQFF
.,many,TRBV12-3/TRBV12-4,TRBJ2-2,TGTGCCAGCAGTGGGACACGAACCGGGGAGCTGTTTTTT,CASSGTRTGELFF
.,hyperexpanded,TRBV30,TRBJ2-1,TGTGCCTGGAGCCCGTCCTACAATGAGCAGTTCTTC,CAWSPSYNEQFF
TRBD1,many,TRBV6-5,TRBJ1-1,TGTGCCAGCAGTTACTCGCGGACAGGGAGTACTGAAGCTTTCTTT,CASSYSRTGSTEAFF
.,medium-sized,TRBV18,TRBJ1-3,TGTGCCAGCTCACCCGGAAACAACGGAAACACCATATATTTT,CASSPGNNGNTIYF
TRBD2,.,TRBV5-8,TRBJ2-1,TGTGCCAGCAGCTTCGGACTAGCGACCCTGTACAATGAGCAGTTCTTC,CASSFGLATLYNEQFF
TRBD1,once,TRBV5-6,TRBJ2-7,TGTGCCAGCAGCTTGGACAGGGGTATCTACGAGCAGTACTTC,CASSLDRGIYEQYF
.,few,TRBV24-1,TRBJ1-5,TGTGCCACCAGTGATTTTTCGGGACATACCCAGCATTTT,CATSDFSGHTQHF
TRBD2,once,TRBV7-2,TRBJ2-1,TGTGCCAGCAGGGTCGGGGGGGACAACAATGAGCAGTTCTTC,CASRVGGDNNEQFF
TRBD1,.,TRBV20-1,TRBJ1-6,TGCAGTGCTAGAGCTTCGGGACAGCCATATAATTCACCCCTCCACTTT,CSARASGQPYNSPLHF
.,.,TRBV6-2/TRBV6-3,TRBJ2-5,TGTGCCAGCAGTCTGTGGGAGCCCAACCCTCAAGAGACCCAGTACTTC,CASSLWEPNPQETQYF
TRBD2,large,TRBV19,TRBJ2-7,TGTGCCAGTGCCGGACTAGCGGGAGCCGAGCAGTACTTC,CASAGLAGAEQYF
TRBD1,large,TRBV30,TRBJ2-5,TGTGCCTGGAGTTCAAGCACAGGGGACGAGACCCAGTACTTC,CAWSSSTGDETQYF
.,few,TRBV28,TRBJ1-3,TGTGCCAGCAGTACTAACACCTTGAGCTCTGGAAACACCATATATTTT,CASSTNTLSSGNTIYF
.,.,TRBV12-3/TRBV12-4,TRBJ1-1,TGTGCCAGCCTGACAGGTTTAACTGAAGCTTTCTTT,CASLTGLTEAFF
.,medium-sized,TRBV7-8,TRBJ1-3,TGTGCCAGCAGCCCCATGGGGGTAGTTGACACCATATATTTT,CASSPMGVVDTIYF
.,few,TRBV6-1,TRBJ2-2,TGTGCCAGCAGTCGAAGTCCCGGGACGGGGACCGGGGAGCTGTTTTTT,CASSRSPGTGTGELFF
.,.,TRBV11-2,TRBJ2-1,TGTGCCAGCAGCTTAGGGGCCATTACTAGGGGCAATGAGCAGTTCTTC,CASSLGAITRGNEQFF
TRBD2,.,TRBV11-2,TRBJ2-1,TGTGCCAGCAGCTTGACTAGCGGGAGTGGCAATGAGCAGTTCTTC,CASSLTSGSGNEQFF
TRBD1,.,TRBV7-3,TRBJ1-6,TGTACCAGCAGCTTATTGGGACAGGGAAATTCACCCCCCCACTTT,CTSSLLGQGNSPPHF
.,large,TRBV27,TRBJ1-1,TGTGCCAGCACGCCCCGGGCGGGCACTGAAGCTTTCTTT,CASTPRAGTEAFF
TRBD2,.,TRBV20-1,TRBJ2-1,TGCAGTGCTAGAGATGGAACTAGCGGAGCCCATGAGCAGTTCTTC,CSARDGTSGAHEQFF
TRBD2,few,TRBV10-3,TRBJ2-7,TGTGCCATCATGTGGACTAGCGGGGACAACGAGCAGTACTTC,CAIMWTSGDNEQYF